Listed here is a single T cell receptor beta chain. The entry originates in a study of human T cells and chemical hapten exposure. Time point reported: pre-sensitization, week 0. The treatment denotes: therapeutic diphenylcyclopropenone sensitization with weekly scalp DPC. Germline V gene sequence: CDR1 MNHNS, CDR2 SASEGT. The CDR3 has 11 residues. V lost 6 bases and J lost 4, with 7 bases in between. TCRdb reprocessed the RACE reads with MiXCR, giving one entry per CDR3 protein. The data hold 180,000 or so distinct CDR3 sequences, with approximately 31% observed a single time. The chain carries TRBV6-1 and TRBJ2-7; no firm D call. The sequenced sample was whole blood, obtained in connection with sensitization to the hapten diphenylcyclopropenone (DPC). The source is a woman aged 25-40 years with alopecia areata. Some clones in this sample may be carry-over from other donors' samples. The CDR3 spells CASRTVYEQYF. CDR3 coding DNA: TGTGCCAGCAGAACGGTATACGAGCAGTACTTC.